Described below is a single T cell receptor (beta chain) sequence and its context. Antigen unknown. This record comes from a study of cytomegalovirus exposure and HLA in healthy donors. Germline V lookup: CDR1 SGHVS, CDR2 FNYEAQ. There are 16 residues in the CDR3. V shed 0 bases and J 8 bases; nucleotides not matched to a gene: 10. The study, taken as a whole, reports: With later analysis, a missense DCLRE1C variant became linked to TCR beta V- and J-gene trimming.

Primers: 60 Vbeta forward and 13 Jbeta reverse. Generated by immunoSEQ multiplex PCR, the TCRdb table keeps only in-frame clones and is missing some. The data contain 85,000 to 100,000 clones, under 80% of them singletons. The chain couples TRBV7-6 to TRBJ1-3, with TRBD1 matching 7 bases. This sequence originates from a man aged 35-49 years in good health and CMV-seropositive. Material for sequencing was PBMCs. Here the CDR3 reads CASSLAPGTDLYTIYF. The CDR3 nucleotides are TGTGCCAGCAGCTTAGCTCCCGGGACAGACTTATACACCATATATTTT.